These 10 T cell receptor beta chains originate from one sample sequenced in a study of blood T cell repertoires in COVID-19. TCRdb's table, derived via immunoSEQ multiplex PCR, lists solely in-frame clones and lacks some. This sample yields about 120,000 clones, of which 70% to 85% are seen a single time; approximately 7.6% belongs to the top ten. Sequenced material: peripheral blood. These TCRs come from a man in his 70s with active or convalescent COVID-19.

The chain has TRBV4-1 and TRBJ2-1; 8 bases align to TRBD2. Per germline, CDR1 MGHRA and CDR2 YSYEKL. This CDR3 region has 15 residues. The ends lost 5 bases at V and 3 bases at J; junction bases unmatched: 6. The CDR3 sequence: CASSKSGSLYNEQFF. CDR3 nucleotides: TGCGCCAGCAGCAAGAGCGGGAGTCTCTACAATGAGCAGTTCTTC.

This chain uses TRBV7-9 with TRBJ2-7; TRBD1 matches at 10 bases. The CDR3 contains 16 residues. Germline CDR1 reads SEHNR; CDR2 reads FQNEAQ (reference sequence). V was pared by 4 bases and J by 4 bases, with 10 bases of the junction left unmatched. CDR3 amino acids: CASSSRSGTGDYEQYF. As DNA, the CDR3 is TGTGCCAGCAGCTCCAGATCCGGGACAGGGGATTACGAGCAGTACTTC.

The rearrangement joins TRBV7-8 to TRBJ2-1; perhaps TRBD1 as D (6 bases). This CDR3 contains 15 residues. Germline CDR1 reads SGHVS; CDR2 reads FQNEAQ. The V end was cut by 0 bases, the J end by 6 bases, with 12 bases between. This chain's CDR3 is CASSLAGAFTNEQFF. In nucleotides, the CDR3 is TGTGCCAGCAGCTTAGCGGGGGCCTTTACCAATGAGCAGTTCTTC.

V and J are TRBV7-3 and TRBJ1-1; D unclear. This CDR3 region has 16 residues. Germline V lookup: CDR1 SGHTA, CDR2 FQGTGA. V lost 5 bases and J lost 3, with 19 bases in between. CDR3 in DNA: TGTGCCAGCAGCCGGTTCACTCTGGAGGAGGACACTGAAGCTTTCTTT. Translation gives CASSRFTLEEDTEAFF.

This chain joins TRBV29-1 and TRBJ1-4, with unresolved D. This CDR3 spans 13 amino acids. V shed 6 bases and J shed 8 bases, with 16 bases lying between them. Germline values: CDR1 SQVTM, CDR2 ANQGSEA. The DNA for the CDR3 is TGCAGCGTGTGGCTAGGAGGGAAGGAAAAACTGTTTTTT. Amino acids: CSVWLGGKEKLFF.

This chain links TRBV19 with TRBJ1-6; D is unresolved. Trimming took off 7 bases at V and 5 bases at J, with 12 bases between the two ends. This CDR3 spans 14 amino acids. Germline V gene sequence: CDR1 LNHDA, CDR2 SQIVND (reference sequence). The CDR3 protein is CASKETSNNSPLHF. In DNA form, the CDR3 reads TGTGCCAGTAAAGAGACATCAAATAATTCACCCCTCCACTTT.

The CDR3 loop is CASSQSKQAGGLYEQYF. The CDR3 bases are TGTGCCAGCAGCCAATCGAAGCAGGCAGGGGGTTTGTACGAGCAGTACTTC. The V gene is TRBV16, the J gene TRBJ2-7; 7 bases agree with TRBD1. Germline V gives CDR1 KGHSY, CDR2 FQNENV. Trimming removed 0 bases from V and 4 bases from J; junction bases left unmatched: 12. The CDR3 extends over 17 amino acids.

The chain is built from TRBV13 and TRBJ1-3; possibly TRBD1 for D (6 bases). CDR3 size: 17 residues. Trimming removed 1 base from V and 0 bases from J, with 13 bases in between. CDR1 PRHDT and CDR2 FYEKMQ come from the germline V gene (reference sequence). This CDR3 is CASSLVPGANSGNTIYF. The CDR3, as DNA: TGTGCCAGCAGCTTAGTTCCAGGGGCTAACTCTGGAAACACCATATATTTT.

This clone appeared a few times. V is TRBV4-1 and J is TRBJ1-2; 7 positions agree with TRBD1. V lost 0 bases and J lost 5; bases outside the gene matches: 6. Germline CDR1 and CDR2: MGHRA and YSYEKL. The CDR3 runs to 15 residues. The CDR3 loop is CASSQDVTQGYGYTF. The CDR3 bases are TGCGCCAGCAGCCAAGATGTAACACAGGGGTATGGCTACACCTTC.

This chain links TRBV10-3 with TRBJ1-1; tentative D call: TRBD1 (5 bases). V lost 11 bases, J lost 5 bases, and 15 bases lay in between. The CDR3 is 12 residues long. Per the germline V gene, CDR1 is ENHRY and CDR2 is SYGVKD. The CDR3 protein is CAGAGMGTEAFF. CDR3 DNA: TGTGCCGGCGCAGGGATGGGGACTGAAGCTTTCTTT.